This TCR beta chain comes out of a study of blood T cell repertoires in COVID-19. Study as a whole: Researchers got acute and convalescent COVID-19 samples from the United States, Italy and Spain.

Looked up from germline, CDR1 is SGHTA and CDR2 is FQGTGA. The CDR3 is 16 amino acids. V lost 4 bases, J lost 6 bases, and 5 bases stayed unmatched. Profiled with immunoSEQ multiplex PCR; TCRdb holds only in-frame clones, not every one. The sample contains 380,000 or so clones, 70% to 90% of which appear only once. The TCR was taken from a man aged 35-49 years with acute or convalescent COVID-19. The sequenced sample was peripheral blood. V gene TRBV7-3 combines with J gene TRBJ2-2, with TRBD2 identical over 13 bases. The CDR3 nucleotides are TGTGCCAGCAGCTCCGGGACTAGCGGGACCGCCGGGGAGCTGTTTTTT. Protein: CASSSGTSGTAGELFF.